This T cell receptor beta chain was captured by sequencing in a study of blood T cell repertoires in COVID-19. Whole-study context: Some COVID-19 samples were acute and others convalescent; all came from the United States, Italy and Spain.

As processed by the authors: Counts of nucleated cells, estimated from reference gene primer amplification, were obtained. Using immunoSEQ multiplex PCR, the repertoire was profiled, and TCRdb retains in-frame clones only, with some absent. That table gives V, J and clone size, and the DNA gave D and trimming. This table has fewer than 150,000 clones, nearly 90% appearing once. V lost 6 bases to trimming and J lost 3 bases, with 11 bases between them. The CDR3 sequence is 13 residues long. The TCR originated in a woman aged 55 to 70 with COVID-19, enrolled during active disease. The sequenced sample consisted of peripheral blood. The V and J genes are TRBV12-3 or TRBV12-4 and TRBJ1-1; TRBD1 is a possible D gene (6 bases). The CDR3 bases are TGTGCCAGCAGACTCGGACAGTACACTGAAGCTTTCTTT. Its protein is CASRLGQYTEAFF.